The sequence of this T cell receptor beta chain was determined in a study of blood T cell repertoires in COVID-19. Sequencing was performed with immunoSEQ multiplex PCR; in TCRdb, only in-frame clones are kept and a portion is missing. This sample has about 350,000 clones, with about 90% found just once. With 3 bases removed from V and 1 base from J, the gap between germline ends came to 13 bases. The CDR3 spans 16 residues. Germline CDR1 KGHDR, CDR2 SFDVKD. The receptor comes from a woman aged 18-30 years who had recovered from COVID-19. Material: peripheral blood. The chain combines TRBV24-1 with TRBJ2-3; tentatively, D is TRBD2 (6 bases). The CDR3 region has the DNA TGTGCCACCAGTGATCCCCGGGAGAAAGGCACAGATACGCAGTATTTT. Protein sequence: CATSDPREKGTDTQYF.